This TCR beta chain was documented in a study of blood T cell repertoires in COVID-19. Study-wide background: Collection of acute and convalescent COVID-19 samples took place in the United States, Italy and Spain.

This clone was counted at least ten times. Authors' processing steps: Using reference gene primer amplification, nucleated cell counts were estimated. Some clones are missing from TCRdb's copy, which holds only in-frame ones; the method was immunoSEQ multiplex PCR. The V and J calls and clone size come from that table; D and trimming were worked out from the DNA. The sample lists approximately 320,000 clones, roughly 85% seen once, with around 6.9% in the top ten. The CDR3 spans 16 residues. V lost 3 bases to trimming and J lost 6 bases; unmatched junction nucleotides: 7. Germline V gene data show CDR1 as SGHRS and CDR2 as YFSETQ.

The TCR was taken from a human donor in a cohort sampled during active COVID-19. Sequences were obtained from peripheral blood. The chain employs TRBV5-1 and TRBJ1-4, with 11 positions matching TRBD1. In DNA, the CDR3 is TGCGCCAGCAGCTCCGGACAGGGGGCGTTCGATGAAAAACTGTTTTTT. Amino acids: CASSSGQGAFDEKLFF.